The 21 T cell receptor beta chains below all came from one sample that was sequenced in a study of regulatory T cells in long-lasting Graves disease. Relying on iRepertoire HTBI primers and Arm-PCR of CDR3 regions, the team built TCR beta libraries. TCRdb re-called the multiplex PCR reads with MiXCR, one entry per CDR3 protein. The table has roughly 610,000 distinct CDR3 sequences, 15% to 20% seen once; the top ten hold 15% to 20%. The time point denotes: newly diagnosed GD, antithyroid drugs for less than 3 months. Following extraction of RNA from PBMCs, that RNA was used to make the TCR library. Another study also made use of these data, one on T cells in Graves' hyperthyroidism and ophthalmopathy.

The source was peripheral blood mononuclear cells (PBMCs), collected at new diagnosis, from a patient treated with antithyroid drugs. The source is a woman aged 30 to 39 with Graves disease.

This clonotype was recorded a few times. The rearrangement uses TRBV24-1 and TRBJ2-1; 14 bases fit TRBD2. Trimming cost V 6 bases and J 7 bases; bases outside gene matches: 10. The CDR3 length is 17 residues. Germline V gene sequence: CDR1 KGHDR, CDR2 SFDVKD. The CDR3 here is CATSQNPGLAGANEQFF. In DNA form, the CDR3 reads TGTGCCACCAGTCAGAACCCGGGACTAGCGGGAGCAAATGAGCAGTTCTTC.

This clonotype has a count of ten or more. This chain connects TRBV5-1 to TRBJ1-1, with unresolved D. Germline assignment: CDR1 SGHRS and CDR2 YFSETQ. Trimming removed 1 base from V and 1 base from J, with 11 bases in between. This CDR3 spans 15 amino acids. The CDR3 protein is CASSLMTAANTEAFF. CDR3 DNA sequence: TGCGCCAGCAGCTTGATGACTGCGGCGAACACTGAAGCTTTCTTT.

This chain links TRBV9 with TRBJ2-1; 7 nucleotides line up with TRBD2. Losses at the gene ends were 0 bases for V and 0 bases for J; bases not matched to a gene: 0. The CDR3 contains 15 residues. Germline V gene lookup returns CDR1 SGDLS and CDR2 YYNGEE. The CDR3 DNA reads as TGTGCCAGCAGCGTAGGGGAGGGCTCCTACAATGAGCAGTTCTTC. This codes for CASSVGEGSYNEQFF.

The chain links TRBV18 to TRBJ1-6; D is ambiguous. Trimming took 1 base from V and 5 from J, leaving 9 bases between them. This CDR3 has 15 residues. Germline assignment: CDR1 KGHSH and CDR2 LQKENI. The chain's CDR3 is CASSPRSLDNSPLHF. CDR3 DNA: TGTGCCAGCTCACCACGGAGTCTCGATAATTCACCCCTCCACTTT.

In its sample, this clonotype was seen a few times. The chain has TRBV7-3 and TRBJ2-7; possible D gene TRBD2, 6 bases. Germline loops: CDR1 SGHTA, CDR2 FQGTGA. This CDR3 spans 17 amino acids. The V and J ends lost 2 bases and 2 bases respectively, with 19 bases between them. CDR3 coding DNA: TGTGCCAGCAGCTTAGATCTAGGGACTTACATGCCCTACGAGCAGTACTTC. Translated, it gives CASSLDLGTYMPYEQYF.

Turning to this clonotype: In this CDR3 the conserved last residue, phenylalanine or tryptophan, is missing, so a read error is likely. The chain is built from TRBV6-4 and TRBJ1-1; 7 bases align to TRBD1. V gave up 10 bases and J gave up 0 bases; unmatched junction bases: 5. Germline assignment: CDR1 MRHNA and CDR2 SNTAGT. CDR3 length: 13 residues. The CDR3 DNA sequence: TGTGCCACCGAACAGGGGATGAACACTGAAGCTTTCCTT. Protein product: CATEQGMNTEAFL.

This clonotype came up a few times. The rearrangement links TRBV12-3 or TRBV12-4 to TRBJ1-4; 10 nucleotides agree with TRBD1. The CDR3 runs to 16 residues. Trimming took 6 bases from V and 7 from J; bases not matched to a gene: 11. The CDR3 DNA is TGTGCCAGCAGCTCCGGGACAGGGGCCTGGGGTGAAAAACTGTTTTTT. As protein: CASSSGTGAWGEKLFF.

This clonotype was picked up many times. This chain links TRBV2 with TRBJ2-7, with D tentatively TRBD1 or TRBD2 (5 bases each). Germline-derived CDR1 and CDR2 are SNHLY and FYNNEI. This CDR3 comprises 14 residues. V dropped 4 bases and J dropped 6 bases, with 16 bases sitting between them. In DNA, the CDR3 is TGTGCCAGCAGTGTTCTTGGGGGAGTGACCGAGCAGTACTTC. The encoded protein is CASSVLGGVTEQYF.

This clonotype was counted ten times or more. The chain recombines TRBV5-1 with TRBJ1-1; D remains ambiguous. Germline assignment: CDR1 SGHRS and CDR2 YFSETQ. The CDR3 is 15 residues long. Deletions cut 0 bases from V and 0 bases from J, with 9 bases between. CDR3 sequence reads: CASSLESGVNTEAFF. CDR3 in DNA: TGCGCCAGCAGCTTGGAGAGTGGTGTGAACACTGAAGCTTTCTTT.

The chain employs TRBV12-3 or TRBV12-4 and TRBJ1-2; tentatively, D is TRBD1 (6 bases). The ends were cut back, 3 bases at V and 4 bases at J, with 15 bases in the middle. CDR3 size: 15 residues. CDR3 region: CASSLSRSRGYGYTF. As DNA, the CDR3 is TGTGCCAGCAGTTTGTCCCGAAGCAGGGGCTATGGCTACACCTTC.

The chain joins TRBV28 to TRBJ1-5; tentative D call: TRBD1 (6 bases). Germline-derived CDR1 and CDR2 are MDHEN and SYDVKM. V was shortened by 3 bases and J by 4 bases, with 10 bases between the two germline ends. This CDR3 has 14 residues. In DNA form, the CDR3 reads TGTGCCAGCAGTTTCGACAGGAGGAATCAGCCCCAGCATTTT. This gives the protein CASSFDRRNQPQHF.

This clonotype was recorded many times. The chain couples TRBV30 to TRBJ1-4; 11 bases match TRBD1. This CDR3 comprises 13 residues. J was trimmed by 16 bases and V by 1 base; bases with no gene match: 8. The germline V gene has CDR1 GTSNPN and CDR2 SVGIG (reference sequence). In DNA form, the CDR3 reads TGTGCCTGGAGTGCGGGACAGGGGGATGCGAAGTTTTTT. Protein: CAWSAGQGDAKFF.

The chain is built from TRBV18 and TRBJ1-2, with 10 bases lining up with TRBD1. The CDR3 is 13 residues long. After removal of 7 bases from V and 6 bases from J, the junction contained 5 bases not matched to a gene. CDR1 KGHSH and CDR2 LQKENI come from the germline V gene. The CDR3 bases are TGTGCCAGCTGGGGACAGGGGAGCCATGGCTACACCTTC. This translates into CASWGQGSHGYTF.

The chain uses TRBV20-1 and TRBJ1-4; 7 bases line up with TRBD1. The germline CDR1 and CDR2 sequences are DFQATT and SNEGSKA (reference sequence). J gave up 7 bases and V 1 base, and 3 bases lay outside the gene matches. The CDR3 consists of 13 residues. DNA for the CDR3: TGCAGTGCTAGAGTAGGGGGCTTTGAAAAACTGTTTTTT. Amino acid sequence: CSARVGGFEKLFF.

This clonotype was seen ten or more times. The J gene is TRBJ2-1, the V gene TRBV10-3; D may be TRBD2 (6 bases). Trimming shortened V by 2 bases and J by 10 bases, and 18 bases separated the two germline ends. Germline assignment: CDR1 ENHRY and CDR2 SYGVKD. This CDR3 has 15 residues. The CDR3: CAISEGGSGGGEQFF. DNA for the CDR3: TGTGCCATCAGTGAGGGGGGTAGCGGCGGCGGGGAGCAGTTCTTC.

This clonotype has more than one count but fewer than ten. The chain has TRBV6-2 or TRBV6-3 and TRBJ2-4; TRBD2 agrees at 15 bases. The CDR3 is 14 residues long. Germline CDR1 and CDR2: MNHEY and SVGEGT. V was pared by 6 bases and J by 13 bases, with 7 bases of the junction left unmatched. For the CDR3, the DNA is TGTGCCAGCAGCTGGGGACTAGCGGGAGGCGTCCAGTACTTC. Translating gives CASSWGLAGGVQYF.

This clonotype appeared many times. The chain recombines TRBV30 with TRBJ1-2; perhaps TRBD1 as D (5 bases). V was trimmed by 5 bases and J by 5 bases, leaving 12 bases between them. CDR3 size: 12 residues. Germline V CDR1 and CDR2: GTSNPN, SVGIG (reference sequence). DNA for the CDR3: TGTGCCTGGCGGTCCAGGGATTATGGCTACACCTTC. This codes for CAWRSRDYGYTF.

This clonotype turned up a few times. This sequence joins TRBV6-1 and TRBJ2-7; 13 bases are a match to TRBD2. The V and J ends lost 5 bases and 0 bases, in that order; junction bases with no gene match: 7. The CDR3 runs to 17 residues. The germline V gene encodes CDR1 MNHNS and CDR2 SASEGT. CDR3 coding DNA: TGTGCCAGCAGTCCCCGGACTAGCGGGAGCATCTCCTACGAGCAGTACTTC. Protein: CASSPRTSGSISYEQYF.

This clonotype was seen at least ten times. The CDR3 sequence is CASTSWERQETQYF. The DNA for the CDR3 is TGTGCCAGCACTTCTTGGGAGCGGCAAGAGACCCAGTACTTC. This chain connects TRBV12-3 or TRBV12-4 to TRBJ2-5; weak D call: TRBD2 (5 bases). Trimming pared 7 bases from V and 2 bases from J, leaving 14 bases between. This CDR3 comprises 14 residues.

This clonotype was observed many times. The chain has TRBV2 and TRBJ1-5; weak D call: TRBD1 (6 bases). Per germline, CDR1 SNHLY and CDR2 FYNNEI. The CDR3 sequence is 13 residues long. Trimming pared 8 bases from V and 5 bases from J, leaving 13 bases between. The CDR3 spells CASGQSGDQPQHF. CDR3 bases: TGTGCCAGCGGACAGTCCGGTGATCAGCCCCAGCATTTT.

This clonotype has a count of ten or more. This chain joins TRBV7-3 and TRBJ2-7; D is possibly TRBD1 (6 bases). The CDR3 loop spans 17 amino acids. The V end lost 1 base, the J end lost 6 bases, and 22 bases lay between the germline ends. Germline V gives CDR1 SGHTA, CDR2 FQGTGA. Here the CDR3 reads CASSLKQGERRGLEQYF. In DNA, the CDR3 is TGTGCCAGCAGCTTAAAACAGGGAGAGCGCAGAGGCCTCGAGCAGTACTTC.